The present T cell receptor (beta chain) was sequenced within a study of spatial heterogeneity in lung cancer. Stated time point: sample taken at primary tumor resection. The study sequenced unsorted whole RNA from tumor, nontumor lung or frozen PBMC. Untreated early-stage non-small cell lung cancer patients, 70 to 85 in total, were the donors. This clonotype has ten or more counts. The CDR3 loop spans 14 amino acids. Per the germline V gene, CDR1 is SGHAT and CDR2 is FQNNGV. With 5 bases removed from V and 2 bases from J, the gap between germline ends came to 10 bases. TCRdb ran MiXCR on the 5' RACE reads and lists one entry per CDR3 protein. The table has 85,000 to 100,000 distinct CDR3 sequences, less than 15% seen once.

The chain has TRBV11-2 and TRBJ1-3, with D possibly being TRBD1 (6 bases). Sequencing was performed on PBMCs, taken at surgery. This TCR derives from a male donor with early-stage non-small cell lung cancer. The CDR3 bases are TGTGCCAGCAGCCGTAACAGGGCTGGAAACACCATATATTTT. Protein: CASSRNRAGNTIYF. Based on the CDR3 plus reference TRBV11-2 and TRBJ1-3, the full variable domain is EAGVAQSPRYKIIEKRQSVAFWCNPISGHATLYWYQQILGQGPKLLIQFQNNGVVDDSQLPKDRFSAERLKGVDSTLKIQPAKLEDSAVYLCASSRNRAGNTIYFGEGSWLTVV.